Each of the 17 T cell receptor beta chains below was sequenced from the same sample in a study of spatial heterogeneity in lung cancer. The time point was: sample taken at primary tumor resection. TCRdb processed the 5' RACE reads anew with MiXCR; each CDR3 protein has one entry. The sample comprises around 7,700 distinct CDR3 sequences, 15% to 19% of which are singletons, and roughly 16% rests with the top ten. The sequencing used normal lung tissue next to the tumor, collected at surgery. The receptors derive from a male donor with early-stage non-small cell lung cancer.

The chain combines TRBV6-5 with TRBJ2-2, with 9 bases fitting TRBD1. V lost 2 bases, J lost 4 bases, and 2 bases stayed unmatched. Germline loops: CDR1 MNHEY, CDR2 SVGAGI. The CDR3 spans 15 residues. DNA for the CDR3: TGTGCCAGCAGTTACGACAGGGGGGGCACCGGGGAGCTGTTTTTT. Encoded protein: CASSYDRGGTGELFF.

This clonotype is labeled medium-sized (0.01 to 0.1%). The gene calls are TRBV3-1 and TRBJ2-1; 14 bases align to TRBD2. Germline assignment: CDR1 LGHDT and CDR2 YNNKEL (reference sequence). The CDR3 runs to 17 residues. V lost 2 bases and J lost 7; bases outside the gene matches: 7. The CDR3 is CASSQISTSGGVNEQFF. CDR3 nucleotide sequence: TGTGCCAGCAGCCAAATCTCGACTAGCGGGGGGGTGAATGAGCAGTTCTTC.

By proportion, this clonotype is medium-sized. The chain combines TRBV7-3 with TRBJ2-1; TRBD1 agrees at 9 bases. This CDR3 comprises 14 residues. Germline V gives CDR1 SGHTA, CDR2 FQGTGA. Losses at the gene ends were 5 bases for V and 5 bases for J; bases not matched to a gene: 4. CDR3 protein: CASSPNRGHNEQFF. The CDR3 DNA follows: TGTGCCAGCAGCCCGAACAGGGGGCACAATGAGCAGTTCTTC.

By sample fraction, this clonotype is medium-sized. The rearrangement uses TRBV29-1 and TRBJ1-1; D gene uncertain. The V and J ends lost 4 bases and 4 bases respectively, with 7 bases between them. Germline lookup yields CDR1 SQVTM and CDR2 ANQGSEA. CDR3 length equals 11 residues. The DNA for the CDR3 is TGCAGCGTTGCGGTGGCCACTGAAGCTTTCTTT. This sequence encodes CSVAVATEAFF.

This clonotype rates as medium-sized. The CDR3 sequence: CASSIILATLGEAFF. The DNA of the CDR3 is TGTGCCAGCAGCATTATACTAGCGACACTTGGCGAAGCTTTCTTT. This chain links TRBV7-9 with TRBJ1-1; D remains ambiguous. The CDR3 consists of 15 residues. The germline gives CDR1 SEHNR, CDR2 FQNEAQ (reference sequence). Trimming took 5 bases from V and 8 from J, leaving 21 bases between them.

There are a few counts of this clonotype. The rearrangement uses TRBV6-6 and TRBJ2-3; D not resolved. Germline V gene sequence: CDR1 MNHNY, CDR2 SVGAGI (reference sequence). This CDR3 is built from 14 residues. The V and J ends lost 8 bases and 2 bases respectively, with 14 bases between them. The CDR3 is CASAHRTSTDTQYF. DNA for the CDR3: TGTGCCAGCGCCCACAGAACCTCCACAGATACGCAGTATTTT.

J is TRBJ1-1 and V is TRBV30; D is unresolved. This CDR3 spans 13 amino acids. Deletions cut 3 bases from V and 3 bases from J, with 11 bases between. The germline gives CDR1 GTSNPN, CDR2 SVGIG (reference sequence). CDR3 in DNA: TGTGCCTGGAGGACCAAACCGGACACTGAAGCTTTCTTT. This translates into CAWRTKPDTEAFF.

This sequence joins TRBV12-3 or TRBV12-4 and TRBJ2-1, with D unresolved. This CDR3 is built from 11 residues. The V end lost 7 bases, the J end lost 7 bases, and 8 bases lay between the germline ends. The CDR3 here is CASNTANEQFF. In DNA, the CDR3 is TGTGCCAGCAACACCGCGAATGAGCAGTTCTTC.

This chain connects TRBV7-2 to TRBJ2-1, with 8 bases matching TRBD2. The CDR3 has 14 residues. The V gene's germline CDR1 is SGHTA and CDR2 FQGNSA. Unmatched junction bases numbered 8, after V lost 5 bases and J lost 8 bases. The CDR3 bases are TGTGCCAGCAGCCCCCCGGGACTAGGGGATGAGCAGTTCTTC. This gives the protein CASSPPGLGDEQFF. Drawing the rest from reference TRBV7-2 and TRBJ2-1, the complete variable domain is GAGVSQSPSNKVTEKGKDVELRCDPISGHTALYWYRQSLGQGLEFLIYFQGNSAPDKSGLPSDRFSAERTGGSVSTLTIQRTQQEDSAVYLCASSPPGLGDEQFFGPGTRLTVL.

This clonotype is labeled as medium-sized. The V call is TRBV3-1, the J call TRBJ2-7; TRBD2 agrees at 8 bases. V shed 0 bases and J 7 bases; nucleotides not matched to a gene: 8. Germline assignment: CDR1 LGHDT and CDR2 YNNKEL (reference sequence). The CDR3 is made up of 15 amino acids. CDR3 DNA: TGTGCCAGCAGCCAAGATAGCGGGGCGGTGAGGGAGCAGTACTTC. Protein product: CASSQDSGAVREQYF.

A single count supports this clonotype. The chain links TRBV4-1 to TRBJ2-1; D is tentatively TRBD1 or TRBD2 (6 bases each). V was clipped by 0 bases and J by 1 base, with 16 bases between them. In germline, CDR1 is MGHRA, CDR2 YSYEKL. This CDR3 is built from 18 residues. The CDR3 reads CASSQDTDTGRSYNEQFF. CDR3 bases: TGCGCCAGCAGCCAAGACACCGATACAGGGAGGTCCTACAATGAGCAGTTCTTC.

This clonotype was observed a handful of times. The junction differs from germline at one of its ends, possibly a read error. This chain's CDR3 is CASSPLNRKSTHF. The CDR3 DNA reads as TGTGCCAGCAGCCCGCTTAATAGGAAGTCTACGCATTTT. The chain recombines TRBV7-2 with TRBJ2-3; D gene unclear. CDR3 length equals 13 residues. Germline loops: CDR1 SGHTA, CDR2 FQGNSA.

The chain combines TRBV5-1 with TRBJ2-7; D not certain. The V gene's germline CDR1 is SGHRS and CDR2 YFSETQ. Trimming removed 0 bases at V and 5 bases at J, with 12 bases between. The CDR3 loop spans 14 amino acids. In DNA form, the CDR3 reads TGCGCCAGCAGCTTGGAATCCTCCCGGGACGAGCAGTACTTC. Translation: CASSLESSRDEQYF.

This clonotype is classed as medium-sized (0.01 to 0.1%). The CDR3 DNA follows: TGTGCCAGCAGCGAGGGACAGGGGGGCCGTCAGCCCCAGCATTTT. It is translated as CASSEGQGGRQPQHF. This chain connects TRBV11-2 to TRBJ1-5; 11 bases line up with TRBD1. There are 15 residues in the CDR3. CDR1 SGHAT and CDR2 FQNNGV come from the germline V gene. V shed 5 bases and J 6 bases; nucleotides not matched to a gene: 6.

This clonotype was counted only a few times. The chain recombines TRBV20-1 with TRBJ2-1; 11 nucleotides agree with TRBD2. The V segment lost 5 bases and the J segment 4 bases; nucleotides outside the gene matches: 4. Germline loops: CDR1 DFQATT, CDR2 SNEGSKA (reference sequence). The CDR3 runs to 14 residues. The CDR3 reads CSADSGRDYNEQFF. CDR3 DNA sequence: TGCAGTGCTGATAGCGGGAGGGATTACAATGAGCAGTTCTTC.

This clonotype was observed many times. The rearrangement joins TRBV7-8 to TRBJ2-5; 7 positions match TRBD2. The CDR3 contains 17 residues. Germline V gene lookup returns CDR1 SGHVS and CDR2 FQNEAQ. With 1 base clipped from V and 0 bases from J, the junction kept 8 bases outside the gene matches. CDR3 sequence reads: CASSLEAAAGYQETQYF. The CDR3 coding sequence is TGTGCCAGCAGCTTAGAGGCGGCAGCGGGGTACCAAGAGACCCAGTACTTC.

In the case of this clonotype: An end of the junction differs from the germline gene, which may be a read error. The V call is TRBV3-1, the J call TRBJ2-5; TRBD2 matches at 9 bases. This CDR3 has 13 amino acids. CDR1 and CDR2 (germline): LGHDT, YNNKEL (reference sequence). The CDR3 nucleotides are TGTACCAGCAGCCCCCTAGCGGGGTGGACCCAGTACTTC. Amino acid sequence: CTSSPLAGWTQYF.